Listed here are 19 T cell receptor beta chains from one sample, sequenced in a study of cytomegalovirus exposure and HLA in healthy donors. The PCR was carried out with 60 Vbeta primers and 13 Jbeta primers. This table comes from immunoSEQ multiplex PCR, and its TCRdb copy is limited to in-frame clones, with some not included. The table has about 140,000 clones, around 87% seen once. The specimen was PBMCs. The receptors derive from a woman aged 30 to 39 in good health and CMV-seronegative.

The CDR3 reads CASSIGGGGTQYF. CDR3 nucleotides: TGTGCCAGTAGTATCGGGGGGGGCGGGACCCAGTACTTC. The V and J genes are TRBV19 and TRBJ2-5; 8 bases map to TRBD2. After removal of 3 bases from V and 7 bases from J, the junction contained 4 bases not matched to a gene. Germline lookup yields CDR1 LNHDA and CDR2 SQIVND (reference sequence). CDR3 size: 13 residues.

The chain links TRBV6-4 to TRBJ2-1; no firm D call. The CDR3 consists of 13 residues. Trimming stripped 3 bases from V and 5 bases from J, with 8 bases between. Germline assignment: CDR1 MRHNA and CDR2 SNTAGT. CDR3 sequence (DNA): TGTGCCAGCAGTGATTCCAGGAACAATGAGCAGTTCTTC. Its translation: CASSDSRNNEQFF.

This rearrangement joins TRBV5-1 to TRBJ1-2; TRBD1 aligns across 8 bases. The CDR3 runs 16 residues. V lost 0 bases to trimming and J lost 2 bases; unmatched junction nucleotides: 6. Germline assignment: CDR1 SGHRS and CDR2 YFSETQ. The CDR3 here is CASSLEGQALNYGYTF. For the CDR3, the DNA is TGCGCCAGCAGCTTGGAGGGACAGGCTCTGAACTATGGCTACACCTTC.

As DNA, the CDR3 is TGTGCCAGCAGCTTAGAAGCACAGGGGGACTATGGCTACACCTTC. Translation: CASSLEAQGDYGYTF. V and J are TRBV7-8 and TRBJ1-2; 8 bases match TRBD1. V gave up 1 base and J gave up 3 bases; unmatched junction bases: 4. The CDR3 covers 15 residues. Germline CDR1 is SGHVS and CDR2 is FQNEAQ.

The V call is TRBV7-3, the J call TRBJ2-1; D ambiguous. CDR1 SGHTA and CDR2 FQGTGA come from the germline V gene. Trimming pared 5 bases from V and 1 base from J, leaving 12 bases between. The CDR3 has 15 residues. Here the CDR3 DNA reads TGTGCCAGCAGCCCGCGACTCGTTTCCTACAATGAGCAGTTCTTC. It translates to CASSPRLVSYNEQFF. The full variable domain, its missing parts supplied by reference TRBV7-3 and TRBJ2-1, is GAGVSQTPSNKVTEKGKYVELRCDPISGHTALYWYRQSLGQGPEFLIYFQGTGAADDSGLPNDRFFAVRPEGSVSTLKIQRTERGDSAVYLCASSPRLVSYNEQFFGPGTRLTVL.

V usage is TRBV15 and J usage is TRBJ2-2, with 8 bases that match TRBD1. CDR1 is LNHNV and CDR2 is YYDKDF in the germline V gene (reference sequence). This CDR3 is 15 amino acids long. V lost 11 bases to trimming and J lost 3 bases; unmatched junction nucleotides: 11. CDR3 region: CASERQGLYTGELFF. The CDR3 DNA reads TGTGCCTCGGAACGACAGGGGTTGTACACCGGGGAGCTGTTTTTT.

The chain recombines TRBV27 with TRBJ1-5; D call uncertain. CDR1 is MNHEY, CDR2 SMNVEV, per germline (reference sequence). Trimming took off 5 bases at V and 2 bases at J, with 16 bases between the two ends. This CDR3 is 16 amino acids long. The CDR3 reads CASSVIYGTGNQPQHF. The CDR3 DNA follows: TGTGCCAGCAGTGTAATTTACGGTACAGGCAATCAGCCCCAGCATTTT.

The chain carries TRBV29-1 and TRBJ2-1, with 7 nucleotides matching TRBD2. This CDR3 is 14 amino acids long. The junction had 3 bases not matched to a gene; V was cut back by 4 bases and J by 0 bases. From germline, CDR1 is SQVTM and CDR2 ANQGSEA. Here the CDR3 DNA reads TGCAGCGTTGTGGGCGGGAGCTCCTACAATGAGCAGTTCTTC. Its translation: CSVVGGSSYNEQFF.

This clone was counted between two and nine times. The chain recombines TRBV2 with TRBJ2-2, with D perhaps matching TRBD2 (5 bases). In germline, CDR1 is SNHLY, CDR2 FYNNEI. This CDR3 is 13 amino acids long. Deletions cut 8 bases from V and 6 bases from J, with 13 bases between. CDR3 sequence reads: CASRGLGPGELFF. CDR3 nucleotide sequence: TGTGCCAGCCGCGGGCTGGGCCCCGGGGAGCTGTTTTTT. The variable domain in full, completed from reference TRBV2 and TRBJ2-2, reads EPEVTQTPSHQVTQMGQEVILRCVPISNHLYFYWYRQILGQKVEFLVSFYNNEISEKSEIFDDQFSVERPDGSNFTLKIRSTKLEDSAMYFCASRGLGPGELFFGEGSRLTVL.

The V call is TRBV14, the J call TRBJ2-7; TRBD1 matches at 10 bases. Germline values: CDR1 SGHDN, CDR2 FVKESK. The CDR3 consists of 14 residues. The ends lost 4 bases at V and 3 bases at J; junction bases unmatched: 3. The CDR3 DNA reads TGTGCCAGCAGCCTTCGGACAGGGGGCTACGAGCAGTACTTC. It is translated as CASSLRTGGYEQYF.

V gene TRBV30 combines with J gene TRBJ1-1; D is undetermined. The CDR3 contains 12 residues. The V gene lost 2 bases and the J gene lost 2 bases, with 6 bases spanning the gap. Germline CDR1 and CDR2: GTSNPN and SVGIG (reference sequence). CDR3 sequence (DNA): TGTGCCTGGAGTACAGTCAACACTGAAGCTTTCTTT. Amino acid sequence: CAWSTVNTEAFF.

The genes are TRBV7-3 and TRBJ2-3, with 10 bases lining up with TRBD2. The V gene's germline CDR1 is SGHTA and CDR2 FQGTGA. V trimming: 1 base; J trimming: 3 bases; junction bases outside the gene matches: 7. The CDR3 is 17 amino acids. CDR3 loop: CASSLRRSSGGTDTQYF. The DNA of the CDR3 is TGTGCCAGCAGCTTAAGAAGATCTAGCGGGGGAACAGATACGCAGTATTTT.

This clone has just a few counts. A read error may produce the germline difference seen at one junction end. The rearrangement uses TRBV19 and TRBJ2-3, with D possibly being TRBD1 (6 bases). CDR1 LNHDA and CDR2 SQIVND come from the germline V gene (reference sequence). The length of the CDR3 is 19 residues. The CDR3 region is CASSIGARRRDKGPDTQYF. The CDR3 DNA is TGTGCCAGTAGCATAGGGGCCCGAAGACGGGACAAAGGCCCAGATACGCAGTATTTT. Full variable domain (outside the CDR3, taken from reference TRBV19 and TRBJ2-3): DGGITQSPKYLFRKEGQNVTLSCEQNLNHDAMYWYRQDPGQGLRLIYYSQIVNDFQKGDIAEGYSVSREKKESFPLTVTSAQKNPTAFYLCASSIGARRRDKGPDTQYFGPGTRLTVL.

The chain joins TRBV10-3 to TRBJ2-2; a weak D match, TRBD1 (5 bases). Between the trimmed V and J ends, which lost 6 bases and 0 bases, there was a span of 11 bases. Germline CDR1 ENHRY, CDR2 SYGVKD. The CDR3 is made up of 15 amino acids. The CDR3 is CAISPSGTNTGELFF. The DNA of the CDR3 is TGTGCCATCAGCCCCTCAGGGACGAACACCGGGGAGCTGTTTTTT.

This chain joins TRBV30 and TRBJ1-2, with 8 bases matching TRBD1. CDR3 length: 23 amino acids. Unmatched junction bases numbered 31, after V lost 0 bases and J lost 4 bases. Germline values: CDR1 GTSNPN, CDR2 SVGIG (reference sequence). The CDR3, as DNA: TGTGCCTGGAGTGTAGAATTCTCCGTCAGACCTTCGAGGGCCAGGGGGCACCCCTATGGCTACACCTTC. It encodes CAWSVEFSVRPSRARGHPYGYTF.

This CDR3 is CASSLSGQITNTGELFF. CDR3 DNA sequence: TGTGCCAGCAGTTTATCGGGACAGATCACTAACACCGGGGAGCTGTTTTTT. The chain joins TRBV27 to TRBJ2-2, with 7 nucleotides matching TRBD1. Germline V CDR1 and CDR2: MNHEY, SMNVEV (reference sequence). V was pared by 0 bases and J by 2 bases, with 6 bases of the junction left unmatched. The CDR3 runs 17 residues.

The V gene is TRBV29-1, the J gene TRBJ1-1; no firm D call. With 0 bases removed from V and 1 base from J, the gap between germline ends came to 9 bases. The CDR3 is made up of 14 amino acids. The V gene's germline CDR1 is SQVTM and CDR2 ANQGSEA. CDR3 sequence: CSVEDQEQNTEAFF. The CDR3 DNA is TGCAGCGTTGAAGATCAGGAACAGAACACTGAAGCTTTCTTT.

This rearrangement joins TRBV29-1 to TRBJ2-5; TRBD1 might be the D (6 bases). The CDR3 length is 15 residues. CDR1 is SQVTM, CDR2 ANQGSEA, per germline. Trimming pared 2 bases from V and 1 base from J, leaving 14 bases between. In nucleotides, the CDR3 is TGCAGCGTTGAATGGTCAGGGGATGGCCAAGAGACCCAGTACTTC. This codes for CSVEWSGDGQETQYF.

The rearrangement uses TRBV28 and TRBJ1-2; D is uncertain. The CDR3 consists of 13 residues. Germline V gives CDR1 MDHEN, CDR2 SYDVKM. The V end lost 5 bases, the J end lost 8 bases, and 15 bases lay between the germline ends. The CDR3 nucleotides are TGTGCCAGCAGTGACGGGTCCACGGGGGGCTACACCTTC. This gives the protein CASSDGSTGGYTF.